In this sample, the clone carrying this T cell receptor beta chain turned up once. This sample is drawn from a study of T cell responses to AZD1222 COVID-19 vaccine. Study overall: Pooling covered second doses at about 4 or about 12 weeks.

This CDR3 comprises 13 residues. V lost 4 bases and J lost 2, with 9 bases in between. CDR1 and CDR2 (germline): SGHDT, YYEEEE. Generated by immunoSEQ multiplex PCR, the TCRdb table keeps only in-frame clones and is missing some. The table records about 150,000 clones, about 93% of them present only once. The rearrangement links TRBV5-6 to TRBJ1-1; tentative D call: TRBD1 (5 bases). This specimen consisted of peripheral blood, obtained on day 0 of AZD1222 vaccination. The receptor's source is an adult in good health. The CDR3 reads CASSRTLNTEAFF. CDR3 bases: TGTGCCAGCAGCCGGACACTTAACACTGAAGCTTTCTTT.